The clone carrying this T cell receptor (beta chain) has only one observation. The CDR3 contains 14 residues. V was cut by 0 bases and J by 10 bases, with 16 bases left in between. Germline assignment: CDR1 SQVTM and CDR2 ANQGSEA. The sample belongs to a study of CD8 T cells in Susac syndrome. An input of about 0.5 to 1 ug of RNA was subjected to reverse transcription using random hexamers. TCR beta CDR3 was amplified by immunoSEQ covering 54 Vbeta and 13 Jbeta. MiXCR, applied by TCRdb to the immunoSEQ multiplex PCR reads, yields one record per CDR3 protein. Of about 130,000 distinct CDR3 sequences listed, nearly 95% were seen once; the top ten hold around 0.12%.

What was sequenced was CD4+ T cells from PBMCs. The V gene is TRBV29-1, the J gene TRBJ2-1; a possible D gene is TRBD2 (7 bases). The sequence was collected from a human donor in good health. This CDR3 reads CSVEEKFRGGEQFF. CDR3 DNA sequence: TGCAGCGTTGAAGAAAAGTTCAGGGGAGGGGAGCAGTTCTTC.